This TCR beta chain was documented in a study of spatial heterogeneity in lung cancer. General observations from the study: Expanded intratumoral alpha and beta TCR counts tracked tumor mutation counts.

The CDR3 spans 16 residues. Germline loops: CDR1 SGHRS, CDR2 YFSETQ. V lost 1 base to trimming and J lost 4 bases, with 14 bases between them. The sample's time point: sample taken at primary tumor resection. Sequencing covered unsorted whole RNA taken from tumor, nontumor lung or frozen PBMC. In TCRdb, the 5' RACE reads were re-called with MiXCR into one record per CDR3 protein. Here the sample spans around 100,000 distinct CDR3 sequences, under 4.5% being singletons. This clonotype was found many times. Its antigen is currently unknown. The sequences come from lung tumor tissue, collected at surgery. The receptor was derived from a male donor with early-stage non-small cell lung cancer. J is TRBJ2-2 and V is TRBV5-1; D is perhaps TRBD2 (5 bases). CDR3 DNA sequence: TGCGCCAGCAGCTTGTTATCTCGGGATTCCACCGGGGAGCTGTTTTTT. Its protein is CASSLLSRDSTGELFF. The full variable domain, rest sourced from reference TRBV5-1 and TRBJ2-2, is KAGVTQTPRYLIKTRGQQVTLSCSPISGHRSVSWYQQTPGQGLQFLFEYFSETQRNKGNFPGRFSGRQFSNSRSEMNVSTLELGDSALYLCASSLLSRDSTGELFFGEGSRLTVL.